The 12 T cell receptor beta chains below were found in one sample sequenced in a study of shared clonotypes between healthy human individuals. Produced via immunoSEQ multiplex PCR; TCRdb's table is partial and in-frame only. The sample has about half a million clones, roughly 80% seen once. The specimen was PBMCs. The origin of the receptors is a woman between 35 and 50 years old in good health. Some clones in this sample may be carry-over from other donors' samples.

J is TRBJ1-5 and V is TRBV28; D gene unclear. The CDR3 spans 15 residues. Trimming removed 5 bases at V and 6 bases at J, with 17 bases between. CDR1 is MDHEN and CDR2 is SYDVKM in the germline V gene. The CDR3 coding sequence is TGTGCCAGCAGTCATCCTACTTGGGTTAGTCAGCCCCAGCATTTT. Its protein is CASSHPTWVSQPQHF.

Note on this clone: A far more abundant clone sits one base away, making this likely a read error. The same CDR3 arises from other DNA sequences in this sample as well. The chain uses TRBV4-3 and TRBJ2-2; D perhaps matches TRBD2 (6 bases). This CDR3 region has 18 residues. Germline V gene lookup returns CDR1 LGHNA and CDR2 YSLEER. The CDR3 DNA sequence: TGCGCCAGCAGCCGACGTCTTTTTTCGCGGGAAGGAACCGGGGAGCTGTTCTTT. The encoded protein is CASSRRLFSREGTGELFF.

This clone was seen more than once but under ten times. The chain links TRBV5-4 to TRBJ1-2; TRBD1 matches 7 bases. V was clipped by 0 bases and J by 8 bases; unmatched bases: 7. The length of the CDR3 is 14 residues. CDR1 and CDR2 (germline): SGHNT, YYREEE (reference sequence). CDR3: CASSLGQGQLGYTF. CDR3 nucleotides: TGTGCCAGCAGCTTGGGACAGGGTCAGCTGGGCTACACCTTC.

The J gene is TRBJ2-6, the V gene TRBV2; no definite D call. Trimming removed 6 bases from V and 0 bases from J, with 15 bases in between. The CDR3 is 17 residues long. In germline, CDR1 is SNHLY, CDR2 FYNNEI. The CDR3 region has the DNA TGTGCCAGCAGATCCAGAACGGGTCCCTCTGGGGCCAACGTCCTGACTTTC. Translating gives CASRSRTGPSGANVLTF. Variable domain in full (rest from reference TRBV2 and TRBJ2-6): EPEVTQTPSHQVTQMGQEVILRCVPISNHLYFYWYRQILGQKVEFLVSFYNNEISEKSEIFDDQFSVERPDGSNFTLKIRSTKLEDSAMYFCASRSRTGPSGANVLTFGAGSRLTVL.

To note about this clone: A far larger clone is one base from this, pointing to a likely read error. This chain joins TRBV29-1 and TRBJ1-1; D is perhaps TRBD1 (5 bases). Germline V CDR1 and CDR2: SQVTM, ANQGSEA. V lost 6 bases and J lost 3, with 17 bases in between. This CDR3 comprises 14 residues. The CDR3, as DNA: TGCAGCGTCCTCTGGTGGGGGTCGGACACTGAAGCTTTCTTT. Protein: CSVLWWGSDTEAFF.

The V and J genes are TRBV5-4 and TRBJ2-3; D remains ambiguous. Trimming took 4 bases from V and 2 from J, leaving 8 bases between them. CDR3 length: 13 amino acids. Germline assignment: CDR1 SGHNT and CDR2 YYREEE (reference sequence). The CDR3 loop reads CASSLSSTDTQYF. CDR3 nucleotides: TGTGCCAGCAGCCTATCATCCACAGATACGCAGTATTTT.

This clone has just one count. The rearrangement uses TRBV27 and TRBJ2-3; 7 positions agree with TRBD1. The CDR3 is 17 amino acids. Germline CDR1 reads MNHEY; CDR2 reads SMNVEV (reference sequence). Unmatched junction bases numbered 13, after V lost 6 bases and J lost 1 base. CDR3: CASSPSDRVEGTDTQYF. The CDR3 DNA reads TGTGCCAGCAGCCCATCAGACAGGGTTGAGGGCACAGATACGCAGTATTTT.

Concerning this clone itself: With a far larger clone one base away, a read error is the likely cause. For the CDR3, the DNA is TGTGCCGGCAGTACCGGTTTCAGCAATCAGCCCCAGCATTTT. It encodes CAGSTGFSNQPQHF. The J gene is TRBJ1-5, the V gene TRBV28; D unresolved. Germline V gene sequence: CDR1 MDHEN, CDR2 SYDVKM. This CDR3 is built from 14 residues.

This clone was counted between two and nine times. V usage is TRBV7-9 and J usage is TRBJ2-5; TRBD1 might be the D (5 bases). Trimming cost V 6 bases and J 0 bases, with 14 bases left between them. The CDR3 spans 15 residues. Per germline, CDR1 SEHNR and CDR2 FQNEAQ (reference sequence). DNA for the CDR3: TGTGCCAGCAGGGGCGGTCAGGGCCACCAAGAGACCCAGTACTTC. The encoded protein is CASRGGQGHQETQYF.

In this sample, this clone turned up a few times. The chain links TRBV30 to TRBJ2-1; D call uncertain. Trimming left V 2 bases short and J 9 bases short, with 11 bases between. The CDR3 spans 12 residues. CDR1 and CDR2 (germline): GTSNPN, SVGIG (reference sequence). For the CDR3, the DNA is TGTGCCTGGAGTTTTCTACTTAGTGAGCAGTTCTTC. This codes for CAWSFLLSEQFF.

Regarding this clone: A much larger clone is a single base away; this may be a read error. Other DNA sequences in the same sample also yield this CDR3. The genes are TRBV7-7 and TRBJ2-5; D is perhaps TRBD2 (6 bases). Trimming took 3 bases from V and 1 from J, leaving 12 bases between them. There are 15 residues in the CDR3. Germline loops: CDR1 SSHAT, CDR2 FNYEAQ (reference sequence). In DNA form, the CDR3 reads TGTGCCAGCAGCTTGGGAGGTACAGCCCAAGAGACCCAGTACTTC. Its protein product is CASSLGGTAQETQYF.

V usage is TRBV11-2 and J usage is TRBJ2-1, with D tentatively TRBD2 (7 bases). The germline V gene has CDR1 SGHAT and CDR2 FQNNGV. The length of the CDR3 is 15 residues. V shed 5 bases and J shed 2 bases, with 13 bases lying between them. CDR3 sequence reads: CASSRRGAAYNEQFF. In nucleotides, the CDR3 is TGTGCCAGCAGCCGCCGGGGGGCGGCCTACAATGAGCAGTTCTTC.